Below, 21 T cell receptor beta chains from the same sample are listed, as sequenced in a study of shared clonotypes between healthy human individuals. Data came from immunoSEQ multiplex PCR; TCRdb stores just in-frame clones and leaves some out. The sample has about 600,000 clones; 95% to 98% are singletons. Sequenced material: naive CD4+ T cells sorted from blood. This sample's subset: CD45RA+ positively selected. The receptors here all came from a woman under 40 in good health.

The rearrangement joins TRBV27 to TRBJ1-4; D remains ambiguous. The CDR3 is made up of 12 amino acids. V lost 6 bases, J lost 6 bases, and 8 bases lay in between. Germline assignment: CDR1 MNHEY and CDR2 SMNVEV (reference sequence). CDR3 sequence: CASRGLDEKLFF. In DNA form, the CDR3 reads TGTGCCAGCAGGGGATTGGATGAAAAACTGTTTTTT.

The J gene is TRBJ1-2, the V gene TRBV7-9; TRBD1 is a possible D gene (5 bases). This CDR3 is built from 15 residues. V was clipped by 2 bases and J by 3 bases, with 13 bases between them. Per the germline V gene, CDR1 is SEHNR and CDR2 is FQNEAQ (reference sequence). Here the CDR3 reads CASSLQGGFDYGYTF. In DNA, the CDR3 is TGTGCCAGCAGCTTACAGGGTGGGTTCGACTATGGCTACACCTTC.

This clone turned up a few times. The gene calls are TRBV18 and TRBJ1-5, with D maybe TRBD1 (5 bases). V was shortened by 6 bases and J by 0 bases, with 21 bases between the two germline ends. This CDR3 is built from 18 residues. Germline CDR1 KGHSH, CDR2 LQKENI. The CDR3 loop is CASSQNTIRDYSNQPQHF. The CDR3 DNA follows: TGTGCCAGCTCTCAAAACACGATCAGGGACTATAGCAATCAGCCCCAGCATTTT. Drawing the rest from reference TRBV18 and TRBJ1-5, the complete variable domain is NAGVMQNPRHLVRRRGQEARLRCSPMKGHSHVYWYRQLPEEGLKFMVYLQKENIIDESGMPKERFSAEFPKEGPSILRIQQVVRGDSAAYFCASSQNTIRDYSNQPQHFGDGTRLSIL.

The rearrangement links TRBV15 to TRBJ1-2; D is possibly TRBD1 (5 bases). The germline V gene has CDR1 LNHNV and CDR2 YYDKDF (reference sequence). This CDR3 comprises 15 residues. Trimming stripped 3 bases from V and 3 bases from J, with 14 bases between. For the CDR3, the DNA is TGTGCCACCAGCAGTGGTCTGGGGGGGGACTATGGCTACACCTTC. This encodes CATSSGLGGDYGYTF.

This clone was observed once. The CDR3: CATSRSLASSYNEQFF. CDR3 DNA sequence: TGTGCCACCAGCAGAAGTTTGGCCAGCTCCTACAATGAGCAGTTCTTC. The gene calls are TRBV15 and TRBJ2-1; D ambiguous. Germline-derived CDR1 and CDR2 are LNHNV and YYDKDF (reference sequence). The CDR3 totals 16 residues. The V end lost 2 bases, the J end lost 0 bases, and 11 bases lay between the germline ends.

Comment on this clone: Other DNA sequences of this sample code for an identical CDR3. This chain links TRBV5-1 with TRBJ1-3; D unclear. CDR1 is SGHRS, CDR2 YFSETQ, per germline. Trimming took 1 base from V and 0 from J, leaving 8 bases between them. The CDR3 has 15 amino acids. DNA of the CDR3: TGCGCCAGCAGCTTGTCGAGTATCTCTGGAAACACCATATATTTT. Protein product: CASSLSSISGNTIYF.

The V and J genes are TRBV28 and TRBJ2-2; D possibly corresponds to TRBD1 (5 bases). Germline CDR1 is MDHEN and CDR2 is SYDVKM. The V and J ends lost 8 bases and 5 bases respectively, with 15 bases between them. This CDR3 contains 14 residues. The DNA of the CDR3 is TGTGCCAGCTTGCCAGGGCATGAGACCGGGGAGCTGTTTTTT. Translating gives CASLPGHETGELFF. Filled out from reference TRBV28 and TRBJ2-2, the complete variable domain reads DVKVTQSSRYLVKRTGEKVFLECVQDMDHENMFWYRQDPGLGLRLIYFSYDVKMKEKGDIPEGYSVSREKKERFSLILESASTNQTSMYLCASLPGHETGELFFGEGSRLTVL.

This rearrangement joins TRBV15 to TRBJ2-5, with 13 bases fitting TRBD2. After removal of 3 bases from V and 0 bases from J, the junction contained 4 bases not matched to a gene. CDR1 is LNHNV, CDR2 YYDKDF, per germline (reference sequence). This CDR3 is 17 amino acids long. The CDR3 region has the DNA TGTGCCACCAGCAGGGGGGGACTAGCGGGGAACCAAGAGACCCAGTACTTC. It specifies CATSRGGLAGNQETQYF.

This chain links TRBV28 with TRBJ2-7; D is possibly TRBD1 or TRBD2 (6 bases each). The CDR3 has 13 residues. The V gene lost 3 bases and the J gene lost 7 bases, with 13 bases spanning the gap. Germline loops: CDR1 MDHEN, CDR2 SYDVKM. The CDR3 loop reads CASSLGGIREQYF. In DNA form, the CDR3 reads TGTGCCAGCAGTTTGGGGGGCATACGGGAGCAGTACTTC. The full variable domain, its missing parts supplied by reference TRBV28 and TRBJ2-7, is DVKVTQSSRYLVKRTGEKVFLECVQDMDHENMFWYRQDPGLGLRLIYFSYDVKMKEKGDIPEGYSVSREKKERFSLILESASTNQTSMYLCASSLGGIREQYFGPGTRLTVT.

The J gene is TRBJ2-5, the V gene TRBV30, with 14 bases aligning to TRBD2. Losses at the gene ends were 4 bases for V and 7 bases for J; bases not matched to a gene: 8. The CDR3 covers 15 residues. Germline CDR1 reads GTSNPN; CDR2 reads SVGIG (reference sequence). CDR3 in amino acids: CAWKPGLAGDRTQYF. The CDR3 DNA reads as TGTGCCTGGAAGCCGGGACTAGCGGGAGACAGGACCCAGTACTTC.

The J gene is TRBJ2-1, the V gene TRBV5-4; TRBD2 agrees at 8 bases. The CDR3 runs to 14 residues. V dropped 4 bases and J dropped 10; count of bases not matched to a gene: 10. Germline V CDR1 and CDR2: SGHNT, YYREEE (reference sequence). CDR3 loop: CASSRPGTRGEQFF. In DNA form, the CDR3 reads TGTGCCAGCAGCCGTCCGGGGACTAGAGGCGAGCAGTTCTTC.

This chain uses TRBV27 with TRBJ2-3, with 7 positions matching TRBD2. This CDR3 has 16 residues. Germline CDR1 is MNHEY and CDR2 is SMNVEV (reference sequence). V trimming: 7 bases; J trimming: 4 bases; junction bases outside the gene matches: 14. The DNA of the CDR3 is TGTGCCAGCACAGGCCCTAGGACTAGGAATGCAGATACGCAGTATTTT. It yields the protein CASTGPRTRNADTQYF.

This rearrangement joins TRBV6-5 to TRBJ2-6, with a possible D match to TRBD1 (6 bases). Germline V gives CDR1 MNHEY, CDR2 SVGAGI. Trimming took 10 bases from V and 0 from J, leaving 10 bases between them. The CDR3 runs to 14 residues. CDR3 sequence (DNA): TGTGCCACCTACAGGGACTCTGGGGCCAACGTCCTGACTTTC. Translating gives CATYRDSGANVLTF.

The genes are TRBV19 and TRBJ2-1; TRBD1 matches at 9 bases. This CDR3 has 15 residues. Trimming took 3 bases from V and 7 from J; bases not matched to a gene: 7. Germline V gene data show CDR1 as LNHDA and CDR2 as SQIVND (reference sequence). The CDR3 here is CASSIVGTGMNEQFF. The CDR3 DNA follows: TGTGCCAGTAGTATCGTTGGGACAGGGATGAATGAGCAGTTCTTC.

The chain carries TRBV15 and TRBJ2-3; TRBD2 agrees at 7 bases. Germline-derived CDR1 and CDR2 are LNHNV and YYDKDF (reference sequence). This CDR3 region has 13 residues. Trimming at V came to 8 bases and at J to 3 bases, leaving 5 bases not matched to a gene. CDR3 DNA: TGTGCCACCGGGGCGGGAGTGACAGATACGCAGTATTTT. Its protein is CATGAGVTDTQYF. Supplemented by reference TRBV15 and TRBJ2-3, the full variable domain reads DAMVIQNPRYQVTQFGKPVTLSCSQTLNHNVMYWYQQKSSQAPKLLFHYYDKDFNNEADTPDNFQSRRPNTSFCFLDIRSPGLGDTAMYLCATGAGVTDTQYFGPGTRLTVL.

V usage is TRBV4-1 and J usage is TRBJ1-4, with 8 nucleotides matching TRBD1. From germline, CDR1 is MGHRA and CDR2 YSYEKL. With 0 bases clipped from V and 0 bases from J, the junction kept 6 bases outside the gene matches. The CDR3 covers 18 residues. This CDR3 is CASSQDLQGVATNEKLFF. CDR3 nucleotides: TGCGCCAGCAGCCAAGACTTACAGGGGGTTGCAACTAATGAAAAACTGTTTTTT.

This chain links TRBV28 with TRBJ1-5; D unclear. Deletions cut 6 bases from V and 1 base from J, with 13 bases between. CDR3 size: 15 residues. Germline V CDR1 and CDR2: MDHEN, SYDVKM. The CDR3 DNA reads TGTGCCAGCAGCCGCCTCTCCGGCAGCAATCAGCCCCAGCATTTT. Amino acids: CASSRLSGSNQPQHF. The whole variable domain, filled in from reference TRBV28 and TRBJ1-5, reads DVKVTQSSRYLVKRTGEKVFLECVQDMDHENMFWYRQDPGLGLRLIYFSYDVKMKEKGDIPEGYSVSREKKERFSLILESASTNQTSMYLCASSRLSGSNQPQHFGDGTRLSIL.

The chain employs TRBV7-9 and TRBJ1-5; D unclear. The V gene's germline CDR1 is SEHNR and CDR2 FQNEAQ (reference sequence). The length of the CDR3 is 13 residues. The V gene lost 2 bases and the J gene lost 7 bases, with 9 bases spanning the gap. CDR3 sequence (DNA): TGTGCCAGCAGCTTAACCGAGGGACAGCCCCAGCATTTT. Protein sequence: CASSLTEGQPQHF.

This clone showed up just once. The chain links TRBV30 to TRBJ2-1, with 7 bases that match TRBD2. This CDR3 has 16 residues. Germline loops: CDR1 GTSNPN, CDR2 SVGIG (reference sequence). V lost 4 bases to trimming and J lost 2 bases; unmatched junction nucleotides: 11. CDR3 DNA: TGTGCCTGGACCTTAAAAGCGGGAATTACCTACAATGAGCAGTTCTTC. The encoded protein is CAWTLKAGITYNEQFF. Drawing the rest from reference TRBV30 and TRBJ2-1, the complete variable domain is SQTIHQWPATLVQPVGSPLSLECTVEGTSNPNLYWYRQAAGRGLQLLFYSVGIGQISSEVPQNLSASRPQDRQFILSSKKLLLSDSGFYLCAWTLKAGITYNEQFFGPGTRLTVL.

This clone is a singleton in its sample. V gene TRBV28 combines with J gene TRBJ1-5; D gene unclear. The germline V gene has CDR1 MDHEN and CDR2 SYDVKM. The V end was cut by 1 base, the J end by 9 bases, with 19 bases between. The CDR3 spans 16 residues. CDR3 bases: TGTGCCAGCAGTTTATACCGGGAACAATCCCGCCTGCCCCAGCATTTT. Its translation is CASSLYREQSRLPQHF.

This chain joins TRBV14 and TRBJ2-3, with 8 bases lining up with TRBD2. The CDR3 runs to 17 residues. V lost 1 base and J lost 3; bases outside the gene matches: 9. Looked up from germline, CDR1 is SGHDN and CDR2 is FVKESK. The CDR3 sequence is CASSQVVYLAGTDTQYF. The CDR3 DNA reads TGTGCCAGCAGCCAAGTTGTCTACCTAGCGGGTACAGATACGCAGTATTTT.